The text below deals with one TCR beta chain. This clonotype appeared a few times. The antigen it recognizes is unknown. No clone much larger than this one lies a single base away; base qualities are absent. The run used an Illumina HiSeq 1500. TCRdb trimmed public reads at Q25 via fastp, called clones via MiXCR and kept in-frame beta chains. Every CDR3 protein is listed once, alongside the most common genes and DNA of its rows. The sample includes about 700,000 distinct CDR3 sequences, with approximately 33% observed a single time. The ten largest make up approximately 18% of the sample. Based on the germline V gene, the CDR1 and CDR2 sequences are SQVTM and ANQGSEA. Trimming leaves V shorter by 5 bases and J shorter by 9 bases, with the junction holding 7 bases beyond the gene matches. The CDR3 measures 13 amino acids from cysteine to phenylalanine. Only the CDR3 DNA stays, 39 bases, in frame from base 1.

The sample is drawn from a study of T cell repertoires in cytomegalovirus infection (dated 2019 in TCRdb). At the level of the whole study: Recently identified HLA-C-restricted CMV epitopes, whose presentation resists viral immunomodulation, were targeted by peptide stimulations together with well-studied HLA-B-restricted epitopes. Donor HLA type was relevant to the analysis, because carriage of CMV infection together with the matching HLA type was indicated by public TCR beta signatures. What the research found in general, with its limitations: In both this cohort and an independent cohort of several hundred donors, the cumulative frequency of public TCR beta family members distinguished carriers of CMV infection plus the relevant HLA type. The ex vivo response was dominated by HLA-C-restricted CMV-specific TCR beta clonotypes, and the single most frequent clonotype in two of eight donors was supplied by these HLA-C-restricted clonotypes.

Taken with the paper, the label for treatment or condition translates to: in vitro stimulation with specific CMV peptide epitopes to enrich CMV-specific T cells. The rearranged segments are TRBV29-1 and TRBJ1-6; the central 7 bases match TRBD1. The source material was cultured PBMCs, sampled from culture after CMV antigen stimulation. This TCR came from a human donor in good health (CMV status not recorded). Some clones in this sample may be carry-over from other donors' samples. The CDR3 region: CSVLQGRSSPLHF. The sequenced DNA: TGCAGCGTTTTACAGGGGAGGAGTTCACCCCTCCACTTT. With all but the CDR3 taken from the reference TRBV29-1 and TRBJ1-6 genes, the full variable domain is: SAVISQKPSRDICQRGTSLTIQCQVDSQVTMMFWYRQQPGQSLTLIATANQGSEATYESGFVIDKFPISRPNLTFSTLTVSNMSPEDSSIYLCSVLQGRSSPLHFGNGTRLTVT.